Below, 22 T cell receptor beta chains from the same sample are listed, as sequenced in a study of blood T cells in healthy people across ages. With a J-beta primer mix and a sample-barcoded 5' primer, a second PCR ran about 6 to 11 cycles. MiXCR was run by TCRdb on the 5' RACE reads, yielding one entry per CDR3 protein. The sample has about 1.8 million distinct CDR3 sequences, around half seen once; the top ten hold over 2%. Sequencing was performed on blood. The receptors were sampled from a woman aged 40 to 50 in good health.

This chain joins TRBV2 and TRBJ1-6, with TRBD1 matching over 7 bases. Trimming removed 6 bases from V and 5 bases from J; junction bases left unmatched: 7. CDR3 length: 15 amino acids. CDR1 SNHLY and CDR2 FYNNEI come from the germline V gene. The CDR3 reads CASSGQVNNNSPLHF. CDR3 DNA sequence: TGTGCCAGCAGCGGACAGGTGAATAATAATTCACCCCTCCACTTT.

This clonotype was seen just once. The CDR3 sequence is CASSERSVQGLNGYTF. CDR3 bases: TGTGCCAGCAGTGAAAGATCGGTACAGGGGCTCAATGGCTACACCTTC. The chain employs TRBV2 and TRBJ1-2; TRBD1 aligns across 7 bases. CDR3 length: 16 amino acids. Germline V CDR1 and CDR2: SNHLY, FYNNEI. V was clipped by 2 bases and J by 6 bases; unmatched bases: 12.

The chain links TRBV25-1 to TRBJ1-6; D is uncertain. This CDR3 comprises 13 residues. V was cut by 1 base and J by 6 bases, with 4 bases left in between. Germline V gives CDR1 MGHDK, CDR2 SYGVNS. The DNA for the CDR3 is TGTGCCAGCAGTGAATTGAGTAATTCACCCCTCCACTTT. Its translation is CASSELSNSPLHF.

This clonotype was observed a single time. V usage is TRBV29-1 and J usage is TRBJ1-5; a possible D gene is TRBD1 (5 bases). The CDR3 covers 15 residues. Trimming shortened V by 1 base and J by 5 bases, and 15 bases separated the two germline ends. The germline CDR1 and CDR2 sequences are SQVTM and ANQGSEA. In DNA, the CDR3 is TGCAGCGTTGAAGTAAAGGGGATGCCCGATCAGCCCCAGCATTTT. Amino acid sequence: CSVEVKGMPDQPQHF.

The rearrangement joins TRBV2 to TRBJ2-4, with D tentatively TRBD1 or TRBD2 (5 bases each). The CDR3 spans 13 residues. The germline gives CDR1 SNHLY, CDR2 FYNNEI. V was cut by 1 base and J by 15 bases, with 16 bases left in between. CDR3 nucleotide sequence: TGTGCCAGCAGTGAAGGGGGGTCGAGCGAGCGGTACTTC. Amino acid sequence: CASSEGGSSERYF.

The genes are TRBV7-6 and TRBJ2-3; a weak D match, TRBD1 (6 bases). The V end lost 1 base, the J end lost 2 bases, and 13 bases lay between the germline ends. CDR1 is SGHVS, CDR2 FNYEAQ, per germline. The CDR3 contains 16 residues. Written as DNA, the CDR3 is TGTGCCAGCAGCTTAGGAGGGGGTTACCCCACAGATACGCAGTATTTT. Amino acids: CASSLGGGYPTDTQYF. Complete variable domain (other parts from reference TRBV7-6 and TRBJ2-3): GAGVSQSPRYKVTKRGQDVALRCDPISGHVSLYWYRQALGQGPEFLTYFNYEAQQDKSGLPNDRFSAERPEGSISTLTIQRTEQRDSAMYRCASSLGGGYPTDTQYFGPGTRLTVL.

This clonotype came up a few times. J is TRBJ2-1 and V is TRBV3-1; the D gene is possibly TRBD2 (7 bases). This CDR3 region has 16 residues. The germline V and J ends were trimmed by 3 bases and 4 bases, with 16 bases remaining between them. Germline CDR1 reads LGHDT; CDR2 reads YNNKEL (reference sequence). The CDR3 DNA reads TGTGCCAGCAGCCAGGGCGGGGGCCAACGGTACAATGAGCAGTTCTTC. Its protein product is CASSQGGGQRYNEQFF.

This clonotype was seen more than once but under ten times. The V gene is TRBV24-1, the J gene TRBJ2-1, with 13 positions matching TRBD2. Germline V gene data show CDR1 as KGHDR and CDR2 as SFDVKD. V lost 4 bases, J lost 4 bases, and 6 bases stayed unmatched. CDR3 length: 17 amino acids. The CDR3 coding sequence is TGTGCCACCAGTGACCGTGGGACTAGCGGGGATTACAATGAGCAGTTCTTC. Its translation is CATSDRGTSGDYNEQFF.

In the case of this clonotype: One end of the junction fails to match germline, which may point to a read error. The chain carries TRBV6-5 and TRBJ1-4; D is possibly TRBD1 (5 bases). Germline CDR1 is MNHEY and CDR2 is SVGAGI. The CDR3 is 14 residues long. This CDR3 is CAGSPGSTNEKLFF. The CDR3 DNA is TGTGCCGGCAGTCCAGGGTCAACTAATGAAAAACTGTTTTTT.

On this clonotype: A much larger clone differs by one base, so this may be a read error. The chain uses TRBV6-2 or TRBV6-3 and TRBJ2-7, with D perhaps matching TRBD1 or TRBD2 (5 bases each). Germline V gene data show CDR1 as MNHEY and CDR2 as SVGEGT. Trimming pared 6 bases from V and 3 bases from J, leaving 12 bases between. The CDR3 totals 13 residues. CDR3 protein: CASSWDGLYEQYF. The DNA of the CDR3 is TGTGCCAGCAGCTGGGACGGCCTCTACGAGCAGTACTTC.

V usage is TRBV6-1 and J usage is TRBJ2-1, with 8 bases aligning to TRBD1. Per the germline V gene, CDR1 is MNHNS and CDR2 is SASEGT. V gave up 5 bases and J gave up 2 bases; unmatched junction bases: 5. This CDR3 is built from 15 residues. CDR3 residues: CASSKGQGAYNEQFF. The DNA for the CDR3 is TGTGCCAGCAGTAAAGGACAGGGAGCCTACAATGAGCAGTTCTTC.

This clonotype was seen a handful of times. The chain has TRBV13 and TRBJ2-7, with D possibly matching TRBD2 (5 bases). This CDR3 region has 14 residues. Germline V gene lookup returns CDR1 PRHDT and CDR2 FYEKMQ (reference sequence). Trimming pared 4 bases from V and 4 bases from J, leaving 14 bases between. For the CDR3, the DNA is TGTGCCAGCAGCTCAGGACTCACCGATTACGAGCAGTACTTC. Translated, it gives CASSSGLTDYEQYF.

This clonotype appeared a few times. The genes are TRBV20-1 and TRBJ2-7, with 8 bases matching TRBD1. Germline CDR1 is DFQATT and CDR2 is SNEGSKA (reference sequence). This CDR3 region has 14 residues. With V trimmed by 1 base and J by 2 bases, 4 bases remained unmatched. DNA of the CDR3: TGCAGTGCTAGAGTCGGGACAGGCGCCTACGAGCAGTACTTC. As protein: CSARVGTGAYEQYF.

This clonotype was detected a few times. This chain links TRBV20-1 with TRBJ2-1, with 10 bases that match TRBD2. The CDR3 is 17 amino acids. V was clipped by 0 bases and J by 7 bases; unmatched bases: 12. Germline V gene sequence: CDR1 DFQATT, CDR2 SNEGSKA (reference sequence). CDR3 bases: TGCAGTGCTAGAGATCCAGTAATGAGCGGGGGGGGGAATGAGCAGTTCTTC. Translated: CSARDPVMSGGGNEQFF.

The chain has TRBV13 and TRBJ2-7; 9 bases agree with TRBD1. With 5 bases clipped from V and 1 base from J, the junction kept 9 bases outside the gene matches. The CDR3 length is 16 residues. The germline CDR1 and CDR2 sequences are PRHDT and FYEKMQ (reference sequence). CDR3 DNA: TGTGCCAGCAGCAAACGGACAGGGGAGGTTTCCTACGAGCAGTACTTC. It specifies CASSKRTGEVSYEQYF.

V usage is TRBV6-5 and J usage is TRBJ2-1, with D unresolved. V dropped 2 bases and J dropped 6 bases, with 8 bases sitting between them. CDR1 is MNHEY and CDR2 is SVGAGI in the germline V gene. The CDR3 totals 13 residues. The CDR3 protein is CASSYPGFNEQFF. The CDR3 DNA reads TGTGCCAGCAGTTACCCAGGTTTCAATGAGCAGTTCTTC.

J is TRBJ1-4 and V is TRBV11-2; D is undetermined. Germline-derived CDR1 and CDR2 are SGHAT and FQNNGV. V lost 5 bases to trimming and J lost 0 bases, with 19 bases between them. This CDR3 spans 18 amino acids. CDR3: CASSLWGSGGATNEKLFF. The CDR3 bases are TGTGCCAGCAGCCTCTGGGGTTCAGGTGGGGCAACTAATGAAAAACTGTTTTTT.

The rearrangement uses TRBV6-2 or TRBV6-3 and TRBJ2-5; 10 positions agree with TRBD1. This CDR3 is built from 15 residues. Germline CDR1 reads MNHEY; CDR2 reads SVGEGT. After removal of 6 bases from V and 1 base from J, the junction contained 5 bases not matched to a gene. The CDR3 loop reads CASRPGQGSQETQYF. The CDR3 bases are TGTGCCAGCAGACCGGGACAGGGGTCCCAAGAGACCCAGTACTTC.

The chain combines TRBV7-2 with TRBJ1-2, with a weak D call TRBD1 (5 bases). The CDR3 sequence is 14 residues long. In germline, CDR1 is SGHTA, CDR2 FQGNSA. The V end was cut by 8 bases, the J end by 2 bases, with 15 bases between. The CDR3 nucleotides read TGTGCCAGCGGATTGGGACGGGGGAACTATGGCTACACCTTC. This encodes CASGLGRGNYGYTF.

V usage is TRBV29-1 and J usage is TRBJ2-3, with a weak D call TRBD2 (5 bases). The CDR3 sequence is 16 residues long. Germline V gives CDR1 SQVTM, CDR2 ANQGSEA. Trimming shortened V by 2 bases and J by 6 bases, and 21 bases separated the two germline ends. This chain's CDR3 is CSVERAGGSRLDTQYF. CDR3 nucleotide sequence: TGCAGCGTTGAACGGGCAGGTGGGAGTCGTCTGGATACGCAGTATTTT.

V is TRBV6-6 and J is TRBJ1-2, with D possibly matching TRBD1 (5 bases). The CDR3 consists of 17 residues. Germline V lookup: CDR1 MNHNY, CDR2 SVGAGI (reference sequence). V lost 2 bases and J lost 5, with 21 bases in between. The CDR3, as DNA: TGTGCCAGCAGTTACACGGGTCTCCAGGGTTTCCCTTATGGCTACACCTTC. Protein: CASSYTGLQGFPYGYTF.

J is TRBJ2-3 and V is TRBV29-1; TRBD2 agrees at 7 bases. The CDR3 has 14 amino acids. The J segment lost 4 bases and the V segment lost 3 bases, leaving 7 bases of the junction unmatched. The V gene's germline CDR1 is SQVTM and CDR2 ANQGSEA. As DNA, the CDR3 is TGCAGCGTTGACGGGGGGATTTCACCAGATACGCAGTATTTT. Protein sequence: CSVDGGISPDTQYF.